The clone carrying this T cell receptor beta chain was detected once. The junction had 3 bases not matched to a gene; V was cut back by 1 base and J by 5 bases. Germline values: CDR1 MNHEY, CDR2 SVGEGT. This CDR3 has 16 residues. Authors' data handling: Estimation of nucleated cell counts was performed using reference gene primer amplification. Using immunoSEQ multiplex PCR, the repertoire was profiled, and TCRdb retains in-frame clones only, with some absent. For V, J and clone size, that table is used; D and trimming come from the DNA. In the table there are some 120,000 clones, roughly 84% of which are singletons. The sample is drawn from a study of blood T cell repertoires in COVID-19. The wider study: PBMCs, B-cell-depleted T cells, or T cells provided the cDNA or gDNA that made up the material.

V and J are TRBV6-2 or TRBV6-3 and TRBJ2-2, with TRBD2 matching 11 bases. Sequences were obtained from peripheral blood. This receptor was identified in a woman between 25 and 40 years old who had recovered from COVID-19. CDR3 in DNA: TGTGCCAGCAGTTACTACGGACTAGCGGGTACCGGGGAGCTGTTTTTT. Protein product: CASSYYGLAGTGELFF.